These 26 T cell receptor beta chains came from one sample sequenced in a study of blood T cell repertoires in COVID-19. Produced via immunoSEQ multiplex PCR; TCRdb's table is partial and in-frame only. The sample has approximately 67,000 clones; over 80% are singletons. The material sequenced was peripheral blood. These TCRs come from a human donor in a cohort sampled during active COVID-19.

This chain links TRBV5-8 with TRBJ2-3; 7 positions agree with TRBD2. The trim removed 4 bases at V and 1 base at J, leaving 6 bases unmatched. There are 15 residues in the CDR3. The germline V gene encodes CDR1 SGHTS and CDR2 YDEGEE. The CDR3 loop reads CASSRSSGRTDTQYF. CDR3 nucleotides: TGTGCCAGCAGCAGATCTAGCGGACGCACAGATACGCAGTATTTT.

CDR3 sequence (DNA): TGCGCCAGCAGTGACTTTTCCCGGGTGGGGGCTACTGGCTACACCTTC. It yields the protein CASSDFSRVGATGYTF. V usage is TRBV10-2 and J usage is TRBJ1-2; D perhaps matches TRBD1 (6 bases). Trimming stripped 3 bases from V and 7 bases from J, with 21 bases between. Germline V lookup: CDR1 WSHSY, CDR2 SAAADI. The CDR3 loop spans 16 amino acids.

CDR3 coding DNA: TGCGCCAGCAGCCAAGAGGCCAGGGAATATGAGCAGTTCTTC. This translates into CASSQEAREYEQFF. The chain recombines TRBV4-3 with TRBJ2-1, with a tentative D call TRBD1 (5 bases). Germline CDR1 and CDR2: LGHNA and YSLEER. This CDR3 contains 14 residues. Deletions cut 0 bases from V and 8 bases from J, with 11 bases between.

As to this clone: The junction departs from the called germline gene at one end, perhaps through a read error. The genes are TRBV5-6 and TRBJ1-4; D not resolved. CDR3 length: 15 residues. The germline V gene encodes CDR1 SGHDT and CDR2 YYEEEE. The CDR3 DNA reads as TGTGCCAACAGCCCAGGAGGCGCGACTAATGAAAAACTGTTTTTT. Translating gives CANSPGGATNEKLFF. Variable domain in full (rest from reference TRBV5-6 and TRBJ1-4): DAGVTQSPTHLIKTRGQQVTLRCSPKSGHDTVSWYQQALGQGPQFIFQYYEEEERQRGNFPDRFSGHQFPNYSSELNVNALLLGDSALYLCANSPGGATNEKLFFGSGTQLSVL.

The J gene is TRBJ2-2, the V gene TRBV28; 9 bases map to TRBD2. CDR1 MDHEN and CDR2 SYDVKM come from the germline V gene. J gave up 1 base and V 5 bases, and 8 bases lay outside the gene matches. The CDR3 spans 17 residues. CDR3 nucleotides: TGTGCCAGCAGTCCCCCGCGAGCGGGAGGGAACACCGGGGAGCTGTTTTTT. Translation gives CASSPPRAGGNTGELFF. Using reference TRBV28 and TRBJ2-2 for the parts outside the CDR3, the full variable domain is DVKVTQSSRYLVKRTGEKVFLECVQDMDHENMFWYRQDPGLGLRLIYFSYDVKMKEKGDIPEGYSVSREKKERFSLILESASTNQTSMYLCASSPPRAGGNTGELFFGEGSRLTVL.

This clone was counted a single time. The CDR3 sequence is CASSHRPGAGETIYYEQYF. In DNA, the CDR3 is TGTGCCAGCAGCCACCGACCGGGGGCGGGGGAGACTATCTACTACGAGCAGTACTTC. The chain couples TRBV3-1 (or the pseudogene TRBV3-2) to TRBJ2-7, with D perhaps matching TRBD2 (7 bases). Germline V CDR1 and CDR2: LGHDT, YNNKEL (reference sequence). This CDR3 has 19 amino acids. V was trimmed by 3 bases and J by 3 bases, leaving 27 bases between them.

This chain joins TRBV24-1 and TRBJ2-5; TRBD2 matches at 9 bases. CDR1 and CDR2 from the germline V gene are KGHDR and SFDVKD. V dropped 4 bases and J dropped 0; count of bases not matched to a gene: 8. CDR3 size: 17 residues. The CDR3, as DNA: TGTGCCACCAGTGACCCTATGACTAGCGGCAACCAAGAGACCCAGTACTTC. Amino acids: CATSDPMTSGNQETQYF.

This chain connects TRBV6-4 to TRBJ2-7; D remains ambiguous. Trimming shortened V by 3 bases and J by 6 bases, and 12 bases separated the two germline ends. Germline V CDR1 and CDR2: MRHNA, SNTAGT. This CDR3 has 13 amino acids. CDR3 in amino acids: CASSEQSSGEQYF. DNA of the CDR3: TGTGCCAGCAGTGAACAGTCGTCAGGCGAGCAGTACTTC.

The chain uses TRBV7-2 and TRBJ1-6, with D tentatively TRBD1 (6 bases). The CDR3 is 16 residues long. The V end lost 5 bases, the J end lost 5 bases, and 16 bases lay between the germline ends. Per the germline V gene, CDR1 is SGHTA and CDR2 is FQGNSA. The CDR3 loop reads CASSPDRLSDNSPLHF. As DNA, the CDR3 is TGTGCCAGCAGCCCGGACAGATTGTCCGATAATTCACCCCTCCACTTT.

The rearrangement joins TRBV6-2 or TRBV6-3 to TRBJ1-5; 9 nucleotides agree with TRBD1. The ends lost 1 base at V and 4 bases at J; junction bases unmatched: 2. The CDR3 consists of 15 residues. The germline V gene encodes CDR1 MNHEY and CDR2 SVGEGT. In DNA form, the CDR3 reads TGTGCCAGCAGTTACTGGGGGACAGGGAATCAGCCCCAGCATTTT. Translation: CASSYWGTGNQPQHF.

The rearrangement joins TRBV5-4 to TRBJ2-3, with D possibly TRBD2 on 6 matching bases. CDR3 length: 13 amino acids. The V gene lost 1 base and the J gene lost 4 bases, with 7 bases spanning the gap. Germline CDR1 is SGHNT and CDR2 is YYREEE (reference sequence). The CDR3 bases are TGTGCCAGCAGCTTGTGGGGGGCAGATACGCAGTATTTT. Protein: CASSLWGADTQYF.

The rearrangement joins TRBV9 to TRBJ2-2, with unresolved D. Germline-derived CDR1 and CDR2 are SGDLS and YYNGEE. The CDR3 is 14 amino acids. Trimming took 4 bases from V and 0 from J, leaving 7 bases between them. The CDR3: CASSLIPNTGELFF. The CDR3 bases are TGTGCCAGCAGCCTAATTCCGAACACCGGGGAGCTGTTTTTT.

The chain carries TRBV5-5 and TRBJ2-1; 15 positions match TRBD2. J was trimmed by 10 bases and V by 4 bases; bases with no gene match: 6. Germline loops: CDR1 SGHKS, CDR2 YYEKEE (reference sequence). This CDR3 comprises 15 residues. CDR3 protein: CASSGGLAGGGEQFF. CDR3 coding DNA: TGTGCCAGCAGCGGGGGACTAGCGGGAGGCGGCGAGCAGTTCTTC.

The J gene is TRBJ1-3, the V gene TRBV7-2; 10 bases match TRBD1. CDR3 size: 16 residues. Germline CDR1 SGHTA, CDR2 FQGNSA. With V trimmed by 2 bases and J by 13 bases, 14 bases remained unmatched. CDR3 DNA sequence: TGTGCCAGCAGCTTAAGTTCCGGGACAGGGGTTGGGAGAATATATTTT. Translation: CASSLSSGTGVGRIYF.

This sequence joins TRBV18 and TRBJ1-2; tentative D call: TRBD1 (5 bases). Germline V lookup: CDR1 KGHSH, CDR2 LQKENI. Trimming removed 0 bases at V and 6 bases at J, with 11 bases between. The CDR3 is 14 residues long. CDR3 protein: CASSPPEGLNGYTF. CDR3 nucleotide sequence: TGTGCCAGCTCACCACCGGAGGGGCTGAATGGCTACACCTTC.

The chain has TRBV6-6 and TRBJ2-7; 7 positions agree with TRBD2. V was clipped by 0 bases and J by 0 bases; unmatched bases: 5. Germline V CDR1 and CDR2: MNHNY, SVGAGI (reference sequence). The CDR3 loop spans 16 amino acids. The CDR3 is CASSYSISGHSYEQYF. The CDR3 nucleotides read TGTGCCAGCAGTTACTCGATTAGCGGGCACTCCTACGAGCAGTACTTC.

The chain has TRBV30 and TRBJ1-2; D possibly corresponds to TRBD1 (6 bases). This CDR3 spans 14 amino acids. Germline assignment: CDR1 GTSNPN and CDR2 SVGIG (reference sequence). Trimming took off 3 bases at V and 1 base at J, with 12 bases between the two ends. The CDR3 DNA is TGTGCCTGGAGAACCAGGGGCAGTAACTATGGCTACACCTTC. It translates to CAWRTRGSNYGYTF.

This chain links TRBV3-1 (or the pseudogene TRBV3-2) with TRBJ1-6, with D possibly matching TRBD1 (6 bases). The CDR3 covers 15 residues. Germline V gene lookup returns CDR1 LGHDT and CDR2 YNNKEL (reference sequence). V was trimmed by 1 base and J by 9 bases, leaving 13 bases between them. The CDR3 sequence: CASSQGGTWGSPLHF. In DNA, the CDR3 is TGTGCCAGCAGCCAAGGTGGGACATGGGGTTCACCCCTCCACTTT.

The chain uses TRBV11-2 and TRBJ2-1; 13 nucleotides match TRBD2. J was trimmed by 8 bases and V by 1 base; bases with no gene match: 2. The CDR3 extends over 15 amino acids. Germline V gene lookup returns CDR1 SGHAT and CDR2 FQNNGV. CDR3 protein: CASSLGTSGRYEQFF. The CDR3, as DNA: TGTGCCAGCAGCTTAGGGACTAGCGGGAGATATGAGCAGTTCTTC.

This clone was seen a handful of times. V is TRBV6-5 and J is TRBJ1-4, with D possibly TRBD1 on 5 matching bases. Per the germline V gene, CDR1 is MNHEY and CDR2 is SVGAGI. Trimming stripped 6 bases from V and 6 bases from J, with 11 bases between. The CDR3 spans 13 residues. In DNA form, the CDR3 reads TGTGCCAGCAGCCTCGGGACTGATGAAAAACTGTTTTTT. Protein product: CASSLGTDEKLFF.

The chain is built from TRBV12-3 or TRBV12-4 and TRBJ2-1; D remains unclear. V shed 3 bases and J shed 5 bases, with 8 bases lying between them. There are 13 residues in the CDR3. This CDR3 reads CASSFGEDNEQFF. CDR3 coding DNA: TGTGCCAGCAGTTTTGGCGAGGACAATGAGCAGTTCTTC.

The V gene is TRBV11-2, the J gene TRBJ1-6; 7 bases map to TRBD1. The V gene end was trimmed by 5 bases and the J gene end by 7 bases; junction bases not matched to a gene: 8. The CDR3 contains 15 residues. Germline V gene sequence: CDR1 SGHAT, CDR2 FQNNGV. The CDR3 here is CASSIRDSYNSPLHF. CDR3 coding DNA: TGTGCCAGCAGCATACGGGACAGTTACAATTCACCCCTCCACTTT.

J is TRBJ1-2 and V is TRBV7-3, with D possibly being TRBD1 (5 bases). CDR3 length: 15 amino acids. Trimming stripped 3 bases from V and 1 base from J, with 12 bases between. CDR1 is SGHTA, CDR2 FQGTGA, per germline. In DNA form, the CDR3 reads TGTGCCAGCAGCTTGGAAAGGGGCCTTAACTATGGCTACACCTTC. This codes for CASSLERGLNYGYTF.

The chain joins TRBV5-4 to TRBJ2-5, with 7 nucleotides matching TRBD1. Germline V lookup: CDR1 SGHNT, CDR2 YYREEE (reference sequence). The V gene end was trimmed by 4 bases and the J gene end by 4 bases; junction bases not matched to a gene: 10. The CDR3 spans 15 residues. CDR3 DNA sequence: TGTGCCAGCAGCGCGAACAGGGGTTTCTTAGAGACCCAGTACTTC. This codes for CASSANRGFLETQYF.

The J gene is TRBJ1-1, the V gene TRBV19; TRBD1 agrees at 8 bases. V was pared by 3 bases and J by 3 bases, with 15 bases of the junction left unmatched. The CDR3 length is 18 residues. Germline V gene data show CDR1 as LNHDA and CDR2 as SQIVND (reference sequence). Here the CDR3 reads CASSISGQGGLRYTEAFF. Written as DNA, the CDR3 is TGTGCCAGTAGTATCTCCGGACAGGGTGGTTTACGTTACACTGAAGCTTTCTTT. Variable domain in full (rest from reference TRBV19 and TRBJ1-1): DGGITQSPKYLFRKEGQNVTLSCEQNLNHDAMYWYRQDPGQGLRLIYYSQIVNDFQKGDIAEGYSVSREKKESFPLTVTSAQKNPTAFYLCASSISGQGGLRYTEAFFGQGTRLTVV.

V usage is TRBV30 and J usage is TRBJ2-2, with 8 positions matching TRBD1. The trim removed 0 bases at V and 3 bases at J, leaving 3 bases unmatched. In germline, CDR1 is GTSNPN, CDR2 SVGIG (reference sequence). The CDR3 is 15 residues long. For the CDR3, the DNA is TGTGCCTGGAGTGTAGAGGACAGGGACACCGGGGAGCTGTTTTTT. Translation: CAWSVEDRDTGELFF.